Below, 30 T cell receptor beta chains from the same sample are listed, as sequenced in a study of cytotoxic CD8 clonotypes in ibrutinib-treated CLL. The table came from immunoSEQ multiplex PCR; TCRdb's copy has only in-frame clones and leaves some out. The table includes over 65,000 clones, 68% detected once. This specimen consisted of PBMCs, obtained after 12 months of ibrutinib treatment. These receptors originate from a human donor with chronic lymphocytic leukemia.

The chain uses TRBV18 and TRBJ1-1, with D possibly TRBD1 on 6 matching bases. Trimming removed 5 bases at V and 4 bases at J, with 14 bases between. Germline assignment: CDR1 KGHSH and CDR2 LQKENI. This CDR3 spans 14 amino acids. The CDR3 DNA follows: TGTGCCAGCTCATCGTTGGAACAGGGCACTGAAGCTTTCTTT. This sequence encodes CASSSLEQGTEAFF.

This clone was detected a few times. V and J are TRBV9 and TRBJ2-7; 7 bases line up with TRBD1. Losses at the gene ends were 3 bases for V and 3 bases for J; bases not matched to a gene: 0. There are 12 residues in the CDR3. Germline V gene sequence: CDR1 SGDLS, CDR2 YYNGEE. Here the CDR3 DNA reads TGTGCCAGCAGCGGACAGGGCTACGAGCAGTACTTC. Protein sequence: CASSGQGYEQYF. The complete variable domain, with remaining parts taken from reference TRBV9 and TRBJ2-7, reads DSGVTQTPKHLITATGQRVTLRCSPRSGDLSVYWYQQSLDQGLQFLIQYYNGEERAKGNILERFSAQQFPDLHSELNLSSLELGDSALYFCASSGQGYEQYFGPGTRLTVT.

The sample holds a few counts of this clone. V and J are TRBV10-3 and TRBJ1-2; weak D call: TRBD1 (6 bases). Germline CDR1 reads ENHRY; CDR2 reads SYGVKD. This CDR3 has 15 residues. V gave up 0 bases and J gave up 4 bases, with 12 bases separating them. The CDR3 sequence is CAISESGGGIYGYTF. Written as DNA, the CDR3 is TGTGCCATCAGTGAGTCAGGAGGGGGTATCTATGGCTACACCTTC.

The gene calls are TRBV28 and TRBJ1-1; 10 nucleotides match TRBD1. Germline V gene data show CDR1 as MDHEN and CDR2 as SYDVKM. The J segment lost 5 bases and the V segment lost 4 bases, leaving 10 bases of the junction unmatched. The CDR3 loop spans 16 amino acids. CDR3 DNA sequence: TGTGCCAGCAGTTCGACAGGGGGCTGGCGTGGTACTGAAGCTTTCTTT. Translated, it gives CASSSTGGWRGTEAFF.

The chain combines TRBV7-3 with TRBJ2-7; unclear D gene. The CDR3 is made up of 14 amino acids. V was trimmed by 5 bases and J by 2 bases, leaving 13 bases between them. From germline, CDR1 is SGHTA and CDR2 FQGTGA. The CDR3 coding sequence is TGTGCCAGCAGCCTTCGTGCAGGACCCTACGAGCAGTACTTC. Translated, it gives CASSLRAGPYEQYF.

This chain joins TRBV10-3 and TRBJ1-2, with a tentative D call TRBD1 (5 bases). The CDR3 length is 15 residues. Looked up from germline, CDR1 is ENHRY and CDR2 is SYGVKD. The V end was cut by 4 bases, the J end by 3 bases, with 15 bases between. Here the CDR3 DNA reads TGTGCCATCAGTGCCCGGGGGGGGGATTACTATGGCTACACCTTC. Amino acids: CAISARGGDYYGYTF.

This clone came up once. V is TRBV18 and J is TRBJ2-6; D is unclear. CDR3 length: 14 residues. The V gene's germline CDR1 is KGHSH and CDR2 LQKENI. Trimming stripped 3 bases from V and 3 bases from J, with 6 bases between. CDR3 nucleotide sequence: TGTGCCAGCTCACCGGATTTTGGGGCCAACGTCCTGACTTTC. It yields the protein CASSPDFGANVLTF.

The rearrangement joins TRBV7-8 to TRBJ1-4, with D possibly TRBD1 on 5 matching bases. V was clipped by 5 bases and J by 7 bases, with 17 bases between them. There are 15 residues in the CDR3. In germline, CDR1 is SGHVS, CDR2 FQNEAQ. This chain's CDR3 is CASSVSGRGGEKLFF. Here the CDR3 DNA reads TGTGCCAGCAGCGTCAGTGGGAGGGGAGGTGAAAAACTGTTTTTT.

The V and J genes are TRBV7-2 and TRBJ1-4; no reliable D call. Deletions cut 1 base from V and 10 bases from J, with 16 bases between. The CDR3 has 15 residues. Germline CDR1 is SGHTA and CDR2 is FQGNSA. The CDR3 DNA is TGTGCCAGCAGCTTAGTTCTGGGGTCGGGAGGAAAACTGTTTTTT. Its protein is CASSLVLGSGGKLFF.

The chain is built from TRBV7-8 and TRBJ1-6; 8 nucleotides align to TRBD1. Germline CDR1 reads SGHVS; CDR2 reads FQNEAQ. J lost 7 bases, V lost 5 bases, and 13 bases had no gene match. The CDR3 spans 17 residues. CDR3: CASSHLGQGAQNSPLHF. The CDR3 region has the DNA TGTGCCAGCAGCCACCTGGGGCAGGGGGCGCAGAATTCACCCCTCCACTTT.

The chain employs TRBV18 and TRBJ2-2; D gene uncertain. The germline CDR1 and CDR2 sequences are KGHSH and LQKENI. V shed 0 bases and J shed 3 bases, with 11 bases lying between them. The CDR3 consists of 16 residues. CDR3 DNA: TGTGCCAGCTCACCACCATCCGGCATGGACACCGGGGAGCTGTTTTTT. Protein sequence: CASSPPSGMDTGELFF.

The CDR3 DNA sequence: TGCGCCAGCAGCCAAGTTGGAGCGAATTCACCCCTCCACTTT. Protein sequence: CASSQVGANSPLHF. The chain uses TRBV4-1 and TRBJ1-6; D is unclear. Between the trimmed V and J ends, which lost 1 base and 7 bases, there was a span of 8 bases. CDR1 is MGHRA, CDR2 YSYEKL, per germline. The CDR3 has 14 residues.

The rearrangement uses TRBV6-4 and TRBJ2-1; maybe TRBD1 (5 bases). The CDR3 consists of 16 residues. The germline V gene has CDR1 MRHNA and CDR2 SNTAGT. Trimming removed 4 bases from V and 7 bases from J, with 20 bases in between. CDR3 protein: CASSAPLREAGNEQFF. Written as DNA, the CDR3 is TGTGCCAGCAGTGCGCCCCTCAGGGAAGCAGGGAATGAGCAGTTCTTC.

The chain employs TRBV11-3 and TRBJ2-2; D is possibly TRBD2 (6 bases). V was trimmed by 4 bases and J by 0 bases, leaving 9 bases between them. The length of the CDR3 is 15 residues. Germline V gene lookup returns CDR1 SGHNT and CDR2 YENEEA. The CDR3 is CASSSRDSNTGELFF. CDR3 in DNA: TGTGCCAGCAGCTCACGGGACTCGAACACCGGGGAGCTGTTTTTT.

The chain uses TRBV15 and TRBJ2-7; D may be TRBD2 (5 bases). The CDR3 totals 14 residues. Deletions cut 4 bases from V and 3 bases from J, with 13 bases between. Per germline, CDR1 LNHNV and CDR2 YYDKDF (reference sequence). CDR3 DNA sequence: TGTGCCACCAGCACCGGAGGAGGAGTCTACGAGCAGTACTTC. This gives the protein CATSTGGGVYEQYF. Looking up the rest from reference TRBV15 and TRBJ2-7 gives the full variable domain: DAMVIQNPRYQVTQFGKPVTLSCSQTLNHNVMYWYQQKSSQAPKLLFHYYDKDFNNEADTPDNFQSRRPNTSFCFLDIRSPGLGDTAMYLCATSTGGGVYEQYFGPGTRLTVT.

Comments on this clone: At one end, the junction sequence differs from germline, possibly due to a read error. The chain links TRBV7-2 to TRBJ2-7, with 7 bases fitting TRBD1. Germline loops: CDR1 SGHTA, CDR2 FQGNSA. This CDR3 has 15 residues. DNA of the CDR3: TGTGCCAGCACCTTAGGGGACAGAGAGACCTACGAGCAGTACTTC. It encodes CASTLGDRETYEQYF.

This clone was observed a few times. The chain joins TRBV7-9 to TRBJ1-1, with 8 nucleotides matching TRBD1. Germline CDR1 and CDR2: SEHNR and FQNEAQ (reference sequence). This CDR3 has 16 amino acids. Trimming cost V 1 base and J 5 bases; bases outside gene matches: 9. The CDR3 is CASSLGARGRRTEAFF. The CDR3 DNA sequence: TGTGCCAGCAGCTTAGGGGCCAGGGGGCGCCGGACTGAAGCTTTCTTT.

DNA for the CDR3: TGTGCCAGCACTCTGACAGGGTTTAGCAATCAGCCCCAGCATTTT. This sequence encodes CASTLTGFSNQPQHF. The chain employs TRBV6-6 and TRBJ1-5; 7 bases match TRBD1. J was trimmed by 0 bases and V by 7 bases; bases with no gene match: 6. CDR1 and CDR2 from the germline V gene are MNHNY and SVGAGI (reference sequence). CDR3 length: 15 residues.

The chain recombines TRBV7-9 with TRBJ1-1; D remains unclear. The V end lost 3 bases, the J end lost 2 bases, and 7 bases lay between the germline ends. The CDR3 is 13 amino acids. In germline, CDR1 is SEHNR, CDR2 FQNEAQ (reference sequence). CDR3 in amino acids: CASSFMQNTEAFF. The CDR3 DNA reads as TGTGCCAGCAGCTTTATGCAAAACACTGAAGCTTTCTTT. The variable domain in full, completed from reference TRBV7-9 and TRBJ1-1, reads DTGVSQNPRHKITKRGQNVTFRCDPISEHNRLYWYRQTLGQGPEFLTYFQNEAQLEKSRLLSDRFSAERPKGSFSTLEIQRTEQGDSAMYLCASSFMQNTEAFFGQGTRLTVV.

This CDR3 reads CATSRDRQGTDTQYF. Here the CDR3 DNA reads TGTGCCACCAGCAGAGATCGACAGGGCACAGATACGCAGTATTTT. The chain joins TRBV15 to TRBJ2-3, with D perhaps TRBD1 (6 bases). V lost 0 bases and J 1 base, leaving 8 bases between the germline ends. Germline CDR1 and CDR2: LNHNV and YYDKDF (reference sequence). This CDR3 region has 15 residues.

The chain is built from TRBV5-4 and TRBJ1-4; 7 bases map to TRBD1. CDR3 length: 15 residues. The germline V gene has CDR1 SGHNT and CDR2 YYREEE (reference sequence). The V gene end was trimmed by 2 bases and the J gene end by 4 bases; junction bases not matched to a gene: 5. The CDR3 DNA reads as TGTGCCAGCAGCTTCGGACAGGTCCATAATGAAAAACTGTTTTTT. Its translation: CASSFGQVHNEKLFF.

The V call is TRBV30, the J call TRBJ1-6; 9 bases match TRBD1. Germline V gene data show CDR1 as GTSNPN and CDR2 as SVGIG (reference sequence). J gave up 10 bases and V 3 bases, and 4 bases lay outside the gene matches. This CDR3 contains 13 residues. The chain's CDR3 is CAWRGTGQSPLHF. CDR3 nucleotide sequence: TGTGCCTGGAGAGGGACAGGGCAATCACCCCTCCACTTT.

This chain links TRBV6-5 with TRBJ1-3, with D possibly matching TRBD1 (5 bases). Trimming took off 0 bases at V and 0 bases at J, with 9 bases between the two ends. Germline CDR1 MNHEY, CDR2 SVGAGI. CDR3 length: 16 residues. The CDR3 DNA is TGTGCCAGCAGTTACTCGCGGACACTCTCTGGAAACACCATATATTTT. Its translation is CASSYSRTLSGNTIYF.

The CDR3 sequence is CATSRDRTHGELFF. CDR3 nucleotides: TGTGCCACCAGCCGGGACAGGACGCACGGGGAGCTGTTTTTT. The chain couples TRBV15 to TRBJ2-2; 8 bases line up with TRBD1. CDR1 is LNHNV, CDR2 YYDKDF, per germline (reference sequence). V dropped 5 bases and J dropped 7; count of bases not matched to a gene: 6. This CDR3 has 14 amino acids.

This sequence joins TRBV6-1 and TRBJ1-5, with D possibly being TRBD1 (5 bases). This CDR3 spans 13 amino acids. Trimming took 6 bases from V and 4 from J, leaving 10 bases between them. Germline CDR1 MNHNS, CDR2 SASEGT. CDR3 DNA sequence: TGTGCCAGCAGGCAGGGTGGTAATCAGCCCCAGCATTTT. Amino acid sequence: CASRQGGNQPQHF.

The gene calls are TRBV29-1 and TRBJ2-1; D is ambiguous. V lost 5 bases, J lost 5 bases, and 13 bases lay in between. The length of the CDR3 is 13 residues. Germline assignment: CDR1 SQVTM and CDR2 ANQGSEA. CDR3 in DNA: TGCAGCGTTCGTACAAACTCTAACAATGAGCAGTTCTTC. Its translation is CSVRTNSNNEQFF.

The rearrangement joins TRBV5-4 to TRBJ2-7; tentative D call: TRBD2 (6 bases). Trimming pared 2 bases from V and 4 bases from J, leaving 16 bases between. The germline V gene has CDR1 SGHNT and CDR2 YYREEE (reference sequence). This CDR3 has 15 residues. This CDR3 is CASSLINRGSYEQYF. CDR3 sequence (DNA): TGTGCCAGCAGCTTAATCAACCGGGGGTCTTACGAGCAGTACTTC.

The V call is TRBV6-6, the J call TRBJ1-2, with 9 bases lining up with TRBD1. With V trimmed by 5 bases and J by 6 bases, 4 bases remained unmatched. Germline V lookup: CDR1 MNHNY, CDR2 SVGAGI (reference sequence). The CDR3 covers 13 residues. The CDR3 DNA is TGTGCCAGCAGTCAACAGGGGGCAGATGGCTACACCTTC. It specifies CASSQQGADGYTF.

In nucleotides, the CDR3 is TGTGCCAGCAGCCCAGGACAGGGGAACTATGGCTACACCTTC. This codes for CASSPGQGNYGYTF. The chain is built from TRBV7-9 and TRBJ1-2; 9 bases are a match to TRBD1. The CDR3 spans 14 residues. V lost 5 bases to trimming and J lost 2 bases; unmatched junction nucleotides: 3. Looked up from germline, CDR1 is SEHNR and CDR2 is FQNEAQ (reference sequence).

This chain connects TRBV28 to TRBJ2-2; TRBD2 might be the D (6 bases). The CDR3 is 14 residues long. V dropped 7 bases and J dropped 3 bases, with 12 bases sitting between them. Germline-derived CDR1 and CDR2 are MDHEN and SYDVKM. The CDR3 reads CASTSTGDTGELFF. DNA for the CDR3: TGTGCCAGCACCTCAACGGGGGACACCGGGGAGCTGTTTTTT.